This T cell receptor beta chain was retrieved from a study of blood T cell repertoires in COVID-19. Clones were read by immunoSEQ multiplex PCR, and TCRdb kept only the in-frame ones, dropping some. The table lists 55,000 to 80,000 clones, roughly 80% of them singletons, with 20% in the top ten. The CDR3 loop spans 15 amino acids. Germline assignment: CDR1 ENHRY and CDR2 SYGVKD. The germline V and J ends were trimmed by 11 bases and 1 base, with 20 bases remaining between them. The specimen sequenced was peripheral blood. The clonotype was recovered from a woman older than 75 with active or convalescent COVID-19. The rearrangement uses TRBV10-3 and TRBJ2-5; perhaps TRBD2 as D (5 bases). The CDR3 DNA is TGTGCCTTACTACAACTAGTAGAAGTCCAAGAGACCCAGTACTTC. It codes for CALLQLVEVQETQYF.